The clone carrying this T cell receptor beta chain showed up many times. The antigen is unknown. This sample stems from a study of regulatory T cells in long-lasting Graves disease. The V gene end was trimmed by 5 bases and the J gene end by 7 bases; junction bases not matched to a gene: 9. The CDR3 is made up of 15 amino acids. Germline lookup yields CDR1 SGHAT and CDR2 FQNNGV. Time point here: persistent/refractory GD, antithyroid drugs over 5 years with positive TRAb. Generation of the TCR library employed RNA extracted from PBMCs. It was American Thyroid Association guidelines that determined Graves' disease diagnosis. Collection of peripheral blood (around 10 milliliters) was done using EDTA tubes. Study results and limitations: Persistent-disease Graves' patients showed less TCR diversity than new cases.

Building of the TCR beta libraries involved iRepertoire HTBI primers and Arm-PCR of CDR3 regions. Original analysis: The identification of 60 or so TRBV and roughly 14 TRBJ segments was made across samples. TCRdb re-called the multiplex PCR reads through MiXCR, storing one row per CDR3 protein. What appears here as the V and J calls and clone size reflects TCRdb's work, not the paper's. The sample carries hundreds of thousands of distinct CDR3 sequences, about 22% recorded once. This sample comprised peripheral blood mononuclear cells (PBMCs), obtained when the disease was refractory, from a patient treated with antithyroid drugs. This TCR derives from a female donor with Graves disease. The V call is TRBV11-2, the J call TRBJ1-4; 8 bases line up with TRBD1. The CDR3 spells CASSPRTGQGEKLFF. The CDR3 nucleotides read TGTGCCAGCAGCCCTAGGACAGGGCAGGGTGAAAAACTGTTTTTT.